This T cell receptor (beta chain) came from a study of OX40 agonist ivuxolimab in advanced cancers. At the level of the study: At roughly 83% male, the cohort had a mean age of about 60 years, ranging from about 23 to 80.

The CDR3 has 13 amino acids. V was pared by 2 bases and J by 2 bases, with 7 bases between. Per germline, CDR1 GTSNPN and CDR2 SVGIG (reference sequence). Method: immunoSEQ multiplex PCR; TCRdb's copy keeps in-frame clones and lacks some. Among approximately 74,000 clones, 75% to 95% were seen once, and the ten largest hold 0.5% to 0.55%. The material was CD4+ or CD8+ T cells sorted from blood, obtained in a trial of the OX40 agonist ivuxolimab. V and J are TRBV30 and TRBJ1-5; D gene unclear. This clonotype originated in an adult with an advanced solid tumor such as melanoma, head and neck, liver or kidney cancer. This chain's CDR3 is CAWSNRGNQPQHF. CDR3 DNA sequence: TGTGCCTGGAGTAACCGGGGCAATCAGCCCCAGCATTTT. The full variable domain, its missing parts supplied by reference TRBV30 and TRBJ1-5, is SQTIHQWPATLVQPVGSPLSLECTVEGTSNPNLYWYRQAAGRGLQLLFYSVGIGQISSEVPQNLSASRPQDRQFILSSKKLLLSDSGFYLCAWSNRGNQPQHFGDGTRLSIL.